A single sample gave rise to the 27 T cell receptor beta chains below, sequenced in a study of OX40 agonist ivuxolimab in advanced cancers. TCRdb keeps only in-frame clones here, not all; method: immunoSEQ multiplex PCR. The table shows several thousand clones, with approximately 71% occurring only once. The source was CD4+ or CD8+ T cells sorted from blood, collected in a trial of the OX40 agonist ivuxolimab. These receptors were collected from an adult with an advanced solid tumor such as melanoma, head and neck, liver or kidney cancer.

The chain links TRBV5-6 to TRBJ2-7, with a weak D call TRBD2 (6 bases). V was clipped by 2 bases and J by 6 bases, with 18 bases between them. The CDR3 is 15 amino acids. The germline gives CDR1 SGHDT, CDR2 YYEEEE. The CDR3 reads CASSFSTRDTVEQYF. The CDR3 coding sequence is TGTGCCAGCAGCTTTTCGACTAGGGATACGGTCGAGCAGTACTTC.

This clone was counted between two and nine times. V usage is TRBV6-4 and J usage is TRBJ1-5; possible D gene TRBD1, 5 bases. The length of the CDR3 is 15 residues. Germline V gene lookup returns CDR1 MRHNA and CDR2 SNTAGT. The V and J ends lost 3 bases and 1 base respectively, with 10 bases between them. The CDR3: CASSEFGGSNQPQHF. The CDR3 DNA sequence: TGTGCCAGCAGTGAATTTGGGGGGAGCAATCAGCCCCAGCATTTT.

V is TRBV27 and J is TRBJ2-1; maybe TRBD1 (8 bases). V was pared by 0 bases and J by 15 bases, with 15 bases between. The CDR3 loop spans 13 amino acids. From germline, CDR1 is MNHEY and CDR2 SMNVEV (reference sequence). The CDR3 DNA reads TGTGCCAGCAGTTTATCGGGGGGGACAGGAAGGTTCTTC. This sequence encodes CASSLSGGTGRFF.

The rearrangement uses TRBV6-5 and TRBJ2-5; possible D gene TRBD1, 6 bases. Trimming took off 0 bases at V and 2 bases at J, with 13 bases between the two ends. Germline CDR1 and CDR2: MNHEY and SVGAGI. The CDR3 consists of 16 residues. CDR3 DNA sequence: TGTGCCAGCAGTTACTCGAGACAGGTGGGACAAGAGACCCAGTACTTC. Translated, it gives CASSYSRQVGQETQYF.

This chain connects TRBV19 to TRBJ1-2; D is uncertain. The germline V and J ends were trimmed by 5 bases and 9 bases, with 10 bases remaining between them. The CDR3 covers 11 residues. Looked up from germline, CDR1 is LNHDA and CDR2 is SQIVND (reference sequence). Here the CDR3 DNA reads TGTGCCAGTAGTTCCGATGGCCGCTACACCTTC. This codes for CASSSDGRYTF.

The V call is TRBV28, the J call TRBJ1-5; D is uncertain. Trimming took off 5 bases at V and 6 bases at J, with 20 bases between the two ends. The CDR3 has 16 amino acids. CDR1 and CDR2 (germline): MDHEN, SYDVKM. The CDR3 coding sequence is TGTGCCAGCAGTCCCGAGTCGGGCCCGACGAGTCAGCCCCAGCATTTT. It specifies CASSPESGPTSQPQHF.

This chain links TRBV4-2 with TRBJ1-1; D not certain. Germline CDR1 is LGHNA and CDR2 is YNFKEQ. There are 14 residues in the CDR3. The ends were cut back, 6 bases at V and 2 bases at J, with 13 bases in the middle. The CDR3 nucleotides read TGTGCCAGCAGAATAAGTGAGGGTAACACTGAAGCTTTCTTT. Its protein product is CASRISEGNTEAFF.

The chain uses TRBV5-8 and TRBJ1-2; D is ambiguous. Germline values: CDR1 SGHTS, CDR2 YDEGEE. Trimming cost V 1 base and J 3 bases, with 10 bases left between them. This CDR3 has 14 residues. This CDR3 is CASSLRPSHYGYTF. For the CDR3, the DNA is TGTGCCAGCAGCTTGAGGCCGTCTCACTATGGCTACACCTTC.

The chain combines TRBV9 with TRBJ2-3; D is ambiguous. CDR3 length equals 14 residues. CDR1 SGDLS and CDR2 YYNGEE come from the germline V gene. Trimming cost V 0 bases and J 0 bases, with 5 bases left between them. The CDR3 DNA sequence: TGTGCCAGCAGCGTAGGTTTCAGCACAGATACGCAGTATTTT. Residues: CASSVGFSTDTQYF.

The sample holds a few counts of this clone. The J gene is TRBJ2-2, the V gene TRBV6-1; TRBD2 matches at 11 bases. The trim removed 2 bases at V and 4 bases at J, leaving 0 bases unmatched. Germline V lookup: CDR1 MNHNS, CDR2 SASEGT. The CDR3 spans 15 residues. CDR3 protein: CASSETSGSTGELFF. The CDR3, as DNA: TGTGCCAGCAGTGAAACTAGCGGGAGCACCGGGGAGCTGTTTTTT.

The V and J genes are TRBV6-5 and TRBJ2-2; TRBD2 aligns across 7 bases. The CDR3 is 15 amino acids. Per germline, CDR1 MNHEY and CDR2 SVGAGI. After removal of 8 bases from V and 5 bases from J, the junction contained 11 bases not matched to a gene. This CDR3 is CASSYTGGDTGELFF. The CDR3 bases are TGTGCCAGCTCCTATACGGGGGGTGATACCGGGGAGCTGTTTTTT.

This clone is medium-sized (0.01 to 0.1%) within its sample. Here the CDR3 DNA reads TGCGCCAGCAGCCAAGACCCCTCTTCCAATGAGCAGTTCTTC. Translation: CASSQDPSSNEQFF. The chain combines TRBV4-3 with TRBJ2-1; D remains unclear. CDR1 LGHNA and CDR2 YSLEER come from the germline V gene. This CDR3 contains 14 residues. The germline V and J ends were trimmed by 0 bases and 6 bases, with 9 bases remaining between them.

V gene TRBV15 combines with J gene TRBJ1-2; 8 nucleotides agree with TRBD1. The V gene's germline CDR1 is LNHNV and CDR2 YYDKDF (reference sequence). J was trimmed by 4 bases and V by 0 bases; bases with no gene match: 7. CDR3 length: 16 residues. As DNA, the CDR3 is TGTGCCACCAGCAGAGATGGGGGACAGGAACCCTATGGCTACACCTTC. Protein product: CATSRDGGQEPYGYTF.

This clone was observed a handful of times. CDR3 sequence (DNA): TGTGCCAGCAGCTTAGAAAGTTGGTTCGGCGGAAAAAAAGAGACCCAGTACTTC. This translates into CASSLESWFGGKKETQYF. The chain couples TRBV7-9 to TRBJ2-5; D unclear. Trimming took off 1 base at V and 3 bases at J, with 21 bases between the two ends. The CDR3 extends over 18 amino acids. CDR1 is SEHNR, CDR2 FQNEAQ, per germline (reference sequence).

The rearrangement links TRBV9 to TRBJ1-5; D remains unclear. The germline V gene encodes CDR1 SGDLS and CDR2 YYNGEE. The CDR3 has 13 residues. V lost 3 bases and J lost 0, with 4 bases in between. The CDR3 is CASSDGSNQPQHF. The DNA for the CDR3 is TGTGCCAGCAGCGACGGTAGCAATCAGCCCCAGCATTTT. Full variable domain (outside the CDR3, taken from reference TRBV9 and TRBJ1-5): DSGVTQTPKHLITATGQRVTLRCSPRSGDLSVYWYQQSLDQGLQFLIQYYNGEERAKGNILERFSAQQFPDLHSELNLSSLELGDSALYFCASSDGSNQPQHFGDGTRLSIL.

The V call is TRBV7-9, the J call TRBJ2-5; 7 nucleotides line up with TRBD1. CDR1 is SEHNR and CDR2 is FQNEAQ in the germline V gene (reference sequence). Germline trimming cut 3 bases from V and 4 bases from J; bases unmatched to any gene: 11. The CDR3 totals 16 residues. CDR3 loop: CASSLREGAAGETQYF. CDR3 bases: TGTGCCAGCAGCTTGCGAGAGGGGGCGGCGGGAGAGACCCAGTACTTC.

This clone was counted between two and nine times. The chain has TRBV5-1 and TRBJ1-3; D possibly corresponds to TRBD1 (5 bases). Germline CDR1 reads SGHRS; CDR2 reads YFSETQ. The CDR3 runs to 15 residues. V dropped 4 bases and J dropped 0 bases, with 11 bases sitting between them. The DNA of the CDR3 is TGCGCCAGCAGCCACGGGACCTACTCTGGAAACACCATATATTTT. Its translation is CASSHGTYSGNTIYF.

This chain uses TRBV11-2 with TRBJ2-5, with no clear D. Germline CDR1 and CDR2: SGHAT and FQNNGV. Between the trimmed V and J ends, which lost 0 bases and 1 base, there was a span of 9 bases. The CDR3 is 15 amino acids. CDR3 coding DNA: TGTGCCAGCAGCTTAGATCCAGACCTCCAAGAGACCCAGTACTTC. Translation: CASSLDPDLQETQYF.

V usage is TRBV6-1 and J usage is TRBJ2-5; perhaps TRBD1 as D (6 bases). V lost 0 bases and J lost 4, with 12 bases in between. CDR1 is MNHNS, CDR2 SASEGT, per germline. The CDR3 spans 15 residues. CDR3: CASSEADRSVETQYF. Written as DNA, the CDR3 is TGTGCCAGCAGTGAAGCCGACAGGTCCGTAGAGACCCAGTACTTC.

The V gene is TRBV7-6, the J gene TRBJ1-1; no reliable D call. Trimming took off 0 bases at V and 8 bases at J, with 4 bases between the two ends. The V gene's germline CDR1 is SGHVS and CDR2 FNYEAQ. This CDR3 is built from 11 residues. In DNA, the CDR3 is TGTGCCAGCAGCTTAGCTGGGGAAGCTTTCTTT. This sequence encodes CASSLAGEAFF. Looking up the rest from reference TRBV7-6 and TRBJ1-1 gives the full variable domain: GAGVSQSPRYKVTKRGQDVALRCDPISGHVSLYWYRQALGQGPEFLTYFNYEAQQDKSGLPNDRFSAERPEGSISTLTIQRTEQRDSAMYRCASSLAGEAFFGQGTRLTVV.

This clone appeared a few times. The chain joins TRBV6-5 to TRBJ1-6, with D perhaps TRBD1 (6 bases). CDR3 length equals 13 residues. Germline CDR1 and CDR2: MNHEY and SVGAGI. CDR3 sequence: CAAAGGRNSPLHF. CDR3 nucleotides: TGTGCAGCAGCCGGGGGGCGGAATTCACCCCTCCACTTT.

V gene TRBV19 combines with J gene TRBJ2-3; TRBD2 matches at 8 bases. J was trimmed by 2 bases and V by 5 bases; bases with no gene match: 6. The CDR3 loop spans 15 amino acids. CDR1 is LNHDA and CDR2 is SQIVND in the germline V gene (reference sequence). CDR3 sequence (DNA): TGTGCCAGTAGTGTTACGGGGGGGCTCACAGATACGCAGTATTTT. Translation: CASSVTGGLTDTQYF. The full variable domain, in which reference TRBV19 and TRBJ2-3 provide the parts outside the CDR3, is DGGITQSPKYLFRKEGQNVTLSCEQNLNHDAMYWYRQDPGQGLRLIYYSQIVNDFQKGDIAEGYSVSREKKESFPLTVTSAQKNPTAFYLCASSVTGGLTDTQYFGPGTRLTVL.

The CDR3 is CASSYSPAGISYEQYF. The CDR3 region has the DNA TGTGCCAGCAGTTACTCCCCTGCGGGGATCTCCTACGAGCAGTACTTC. The chain has TRBV6-5 and TRBJ2-7, with D possibly matching TRBD2 (6 bases). Deletions cut 0 bases from V and 0 bases from J, with 12 bases between. The CDR3 length is 16 residues. From germline, CDR1 is MNHEY and CDR2 SVGAGI.

The sample holds a few counts of this clone. The same CDR3 is also encoded by other DNA sequences in this sample. The chain is built from TRBV7-9 and TRBJ2-5; 7 bases agree with TRBD2. V trimming: 5 bases; J trimming: 4 bases; junction bases outside the gene matches: 7. The CDR3 is 14 residues long. Looked up from germline, CDR1 is SEHNR and CDR2 is FQNEAQ (reference sequence). The CDR3, as DNA: TGTGCCAGCAGCCCGCCCGGGAGGCGAGAGACCCAGTACTTC. Its protein is CASSPPGRRETQYF.

This clone is categorized as medium-sized (0.01 to 0.1%). The CDR3 spells CALQGRSGDYTDTQYF. The DNA of the CDR3 is TGTGCCCTACAGGGTCGGTCCGGGGATTACACAGATACGCAGTATTTT. The chain recombines TRBV2 with TRBJ2-3, with D maybe TRBD1 (6 bases). The V and J ends lost 11 bases and 2 bases respectively, with 23 bases between them. CDR3 length: 16 amino acids. Germline V gene data show CDR1 as SNHLY and CDR2 as FYNNEI.

As for this clone: Other DNA sequences in this specimen translate into the identical CDR3. The gene calls are TRBV6-1 and TRBJ2-3; the match to TRBD2 covers 12 bases. The CDR3 is 15 residues long. Per the germline V gene, CDR1 is MNHNS and CDR2 is SASEGT. J gave up 4 bases and V 2 bases, and 1 base lay outside the gene matches. CDR3 nucleotide sequence: TGTGCCAGCAGTGAACTAGCGGGAGGGCCAGATACGCAGTATTTT. It is translated as CASSELAGGPDTQYF.

The chain uses TRBV6-5 and TRBJ1-5, with D unclear. This CDR3 contains 15 residues. The germline V and J ends were trimmed by 7 bases and 7 bases, with 20 bases remaining between them. Looked up from germline, CDR1 is MNHEY and CDR2 is SVGAGI. CDR3 in amino acids: CASTYGLSGEQPQHF. The CDR3 DNA is TGTGCCAGCACCTACGGGCTCTCTGGGGAACAGCCCCAGCATTTT.